The 9 T cell receptor beta chains listed next were all sequenced from one sample in a study of blood T cell repertoires in COVID-19. TCRdb keeps only in-frame clones here, not all; method: immunoSEQ multiplex PCR. The data contain 200,000 or so clones, 60% to 85% of them singletons. Sample: peripheral blood. The receptors stem from a man aged 55 to 70 with active or convalescent COVID-19.

This clone came up a few times. CDR3 sequence: CASSPPGHFNQPQHF. CDR3 sequence (DNA): TGTGCCAGCAGTCCTCCAGGACACTTTAATCAGCCCCAGCATTTT. J is TRBJ1-5 and V is TRBV28; TRBD1 might be the D (5 bases). The CDR3 runs to 15 residues. Germline CDR1 reads MDHEN; CDR2 reads SYDVKM. V was trimmed by 5 bases and J by 4 bases, leaving 15 bases between them.

This clone was counted a few times. The rearrangement links TRBV2 to TRBJ1-1, with D unresolved. Per the germline V gene, CDR1 is SNHLY and CDR2 is FYNNEI. The CDR3 runs 14 residues. The germline V and J ends were trimmed by 4 bases and 7 bases, with 16 bases remaining between them. The CDR3 reads CASSAGQASLEAFF. In DNA form, the CDR3 reads TGTGCCAGCAGTGCTGGGCAGGCGAGCCTTGAAGCTTTCTTT.

This sequence joins TRBV28 and TRBJ2-7, with TRBD2 identical over 8 bases. Germline V gene lookup returns CDR1 MDHEN and CDR2 SYDVKM. V dropped 6 bases and J dropped 4; count of bases not matched to a gene: 8. CDR3 size: 14 residues. The CDR3: CASSLEVAGYEQYF. The CDR3 region has the DNA TGTGCCAGCAGCCTCGAGGTAGCGGGATACGAGCAGTACTTC. The full variable domain, with the rest looked up from reference TRBV28 and TRBJ2-7, is DVKVTQSSRYLVKRTGEKVFLECVQDMDHENMFWYRQDPGLGLRLIYFSYDVKMKEKGDIPEGYSVSREKKERFSLILESASTNQTSMYLCASSLEVAGYEQYFGPGTRLTVT.

This clone was counted a few times. The chain has TRBV6-4 and TRBJ2-5, with 10 bases lining up with TRBD1. The CDR3 totals 16 residues. Trimming cost V 2 bases and J 4 bases; bases outside gene matches: 7. Germline V gene lookup returns CDR1 MRHNA and CDR2 SNTAGT. The CDR3 sequence is CASSDGLGQGIETQYF. The CDR3 DNA reads as TGTGCCAGCAGTGACGGTCTGGGACAGGGGATAGAGACCCAGTACTTC.

This clone has just a few counts. This chain joins TRBV6-2 or TRBV6-3 and TRBJ2-3, with 7 bases fitting TRBD2. V shed 6 bases and J 5 bases; nucleotides not matched to a gene: 20. The CDR3 has 18 amino acids. Germline V lookup: CDR1 MNHEY, CDR2 SVGEGT. CDR3 protein: CASRPNQPGLPNEDTQYF. CDR3 bases: TGTGCCAGCAGACCTAATCAACCGGGACTACCAAACGAAGATACGCAGTATTTT.

This clone was found once. J is TRBJ2-2 and V is TRBV19; 8 nucleotides agree with TRBD1. The CDR3 covers 15 residues. Germline CDR1 LNHDA, CDR2 SQIVND (reference sequence). The J segment lost 4 bases and the V segment lost 10 bases, leaving 11 bases of the junction unmatched. CDR3 protein: CATPRRQGSTGELFF. CDR3 sequence (DNA): TGTGCCACCCCACGGCGACAGGGGAGCACCGGGGAGCTGTTTTTT.

This clone was seen more than once but under ten times. The gene calls are TRBV5-4 and TRBJ1-2, with D possibly TRBD1 on 6 matching bases. Germline-derived CDR1 and CDR2 are SGHNT and YYREEE (reference sequence). The CDR3 totals 13 residues. The V end lost 7 bases, the J end lost 3 bases, and 13 bases lay between the germline ends. The CDR3 coding sequence is TGTGCCAGCGTACAACAGGGCTACTATGGCTACACCTTC. Protein sequence: CASVQQGYYGYTF.

The chain carries TRBV29-1 and TRBJ1-6; no definite D call. The germline CDR1 and CDR2 sequences are SQVTM and ANQGSEA. Between the trimmed V and J ends, which lost 4 bases and 8 bases, there was a span of 15 bases. CDR3 length equals 14 residues. As DNA, the CDR3 is TGCAGCGTTGGAGGCCCGCGACGGGATTCACCCCTCCACTTT. As protein: CSVGGPRRDSPLHF.

The V gene is TRBV4-1, the J gene TRBJ1-5, with 9 nucleotides matching TRBD1. Germline V lookup: CDR1 MGHRA, CDR2 YSYEKL. The CDR3 loop spans 16 amino acids. The trim removed 4 bases at V and 5 bases at J, leaving 9 bases unmatched. This chain's CDR3 is CASSPLGTGYDQPQHF. The CDR3 DNA reads TGCGCCAGCAGCCCACTAGGGACAGGGTACGATCAGCCCCAGCATTTT.